Reported below is one TCR beta chain. This receptor's antigen is unknown. No base quality values were provided; no much bigger clone lies one nucleotide off. RNA was extracted using the RNeasy kit, and about 0.45 to 1 ug of the RNA was reverse transcribed with random hexamers. The immunoSEQ multiplex PCR assay, which covers 54 Vbeta and 13 Jbeta segments, was used to amplify TCR beta CDR3 regions. Bias from PCR amplification was corrected by using a synthetic template baseline for primer optimization and for computational correction. The study's own analysis went as follows. Reads were annotated to V, D and J genes per IMGT and analyzed with immunoSEQ Analyzer, keeping only productive sequences. To calculate clonality, Shannon entropy was normalized by log2 of the number of productive unique sequences and then subtracted from one. Public and private clones were assessed among the 100 most prevalent clones of each patient and control. Clones were defined as Susac-specific when absent from the healthy and MS cohorts, from over 950 published viral clones and from other ImmuneACCESS disease sequences. TCRdb reprocessed the public reads (quality trimming at Q25 with fastp, clone calling with MiXCR) and kept in-frame beta chains. Rows are unified per CDR3 protein, each entry keeping the most common DNA and genes. None of the V and J calls come from the authors' own analysis; TCRdb made them. The sample yields about 180,000 distinct CDR3 sequences; almost 96% were counted once. Of the sample, 0.093% falls within the top ten clones.

In the germline V gene, CDR1 corresponds to LGHNT and CDR2 to FRNRAP. The junction carries 14 bases between V and J, which are trimmed by 2 bases and 4 bases respectively. Counted from cysteine to phenylalanine, this CDR3 has 15 amino acids. Only the CDR3 DNA is retained, 45 bases long and in frame from the first base. Peripheral blood CD8+ and CD4+ T cells from healthy donors, Susac syndrome patients and multiple sclerosis patients were profiled by high-throughput TCR beta sequencing. The multiple sclerosis controls were treatment-naive patients whose relapsing-remitting disease, either stable or active, fulfilled the revised McDonald criteria. Bulk CD8+ and CD4+ T cells were purified by magnetic negative isolation, whereas CD8+ TEMRA cells were enriched by FACS. Blood was drawn into EDTA tubes, processed within 24 hours, and PBMCs were isolated by density gradient centrifugation. PBMCs intended for TCR sequencing were frozen in liquid nitrogen and were later thawed in a 37 degrees C water bath. A purity of at least 90% was achieved for sorted or isolated CD4+, CD8+ and CD8+ TEMRA cells.

This sample was taken from a study of CD8 T cells in Susac syndrome (dated by TCRdb to between 2018 and 2021). About the study as a whole: The study used repertoire sequencing to test whether antigen drove CD8+ T cell activation and differentiation in Susac syndrome.

Results and caveats for the whole study, not just this receptor: The number of individuals in the TCR sequencing and HLA analysis was acknowledged as relatively small.

Material: CD4+ T cells from PBMCs. This receptor was obtained from a human donor with multiple sclerosis. This sequence uses TRBV12-5 and TRBJ1-1; a tentative D call is TRBD1 (6 bases match). In nucleotide form, the sequence is TGTGCTAGTGGTTTGACCCTAGGGGGGACCACTGAAGCTTTCTTT. This translates into CASGLTLGGTTEAFF.